This T cell receptor beta chain was captured by sequencing in a study of CD8 T cells in ankylosing spondylitis. With molecular barcodes, quantitative 5'-RACE was used to make the TCR beta libraries. One entry per CDR3 protein, called by TCRdb with MiXCR from the 5' RACE reads. The sample consists of under 200,000 distinct CDR3 sequences, under 14% of them appearing once. Germline CDR1 and CDR2: SGHAT and FQNNGV. Trimming left V 5 bases short and J 4 bases short, with 14 bases between. The CDR3 is 14 amino acids. This clonotype has more than one count but fewer than ten. What it recognizes is unknown. Notes on the study in general: A subset of motif variants has previously been described in the synovial fluid and blood of reactive arthritis.

The genes are TRBV11-2 and TRBJ2-5; no clear D. This TCR came from a male donor with ankylosing spondylitis or in good health (not recorded which). Material for sequencing was blood, either unsorted or a sorted T cell fraction (not recorded which). CDR3 coding DNA: TGTGCCAGCAGCGCCTTGGGCAGAATAGAGACCCAGTACTTC. Protein sequence: CASSALGRIETQYF.